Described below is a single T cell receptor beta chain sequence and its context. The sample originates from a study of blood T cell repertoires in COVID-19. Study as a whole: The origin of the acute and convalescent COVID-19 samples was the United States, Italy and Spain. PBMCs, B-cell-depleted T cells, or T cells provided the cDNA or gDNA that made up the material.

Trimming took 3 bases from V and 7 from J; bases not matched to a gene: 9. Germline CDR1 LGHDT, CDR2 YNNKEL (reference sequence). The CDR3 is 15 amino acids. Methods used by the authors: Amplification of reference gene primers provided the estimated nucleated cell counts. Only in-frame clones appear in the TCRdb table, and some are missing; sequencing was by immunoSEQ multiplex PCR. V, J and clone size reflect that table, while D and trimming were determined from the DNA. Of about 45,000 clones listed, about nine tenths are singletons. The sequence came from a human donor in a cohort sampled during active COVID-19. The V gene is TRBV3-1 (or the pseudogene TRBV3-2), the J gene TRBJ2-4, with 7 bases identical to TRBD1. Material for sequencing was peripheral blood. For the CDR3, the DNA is TGTGCCAGCAGCCAGACGGACAGGTTTGATAACATTCAGTACTTC. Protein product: CASSQTDRFDNIQYF.